A single sample gave rise to the 28 T cell receptor beta chains below, sequenced in a study of blood T cells in healthy people across ages. With a J-beta primer mix and a sample-barcoded 5' primer, a second PCR ran 7 to 11 cycles. TCRdb re-derived calls from the 5' RACE reads in MiXCR, one entry per CDR3 protein. The data show approximately 800,000 distinct CDR3 sequences, with 25% seen just once and roughly 3.8% held by the top ten. These data also formed part of another study, on T cells of mothers and their children.

Material for sequencing was blood. The receptors come from a boy aged 10-17 years in good health.

This clonotype was counted a few times. DNA of the CDR3: TGTGCCAGCAGCCGTCCCGGGACTAGGAATGAGCAGTTCTTC. Its protein is CASSRPGTRNEQFF. The rearrangement links TRBV11-2 to TRBJ2-1; 8 nucleotides match TRBD2. The length of the CDR3 is 14 residues. Looked up from germline, CDR1 is SGHAT and CDR2 is FQNNGV. Unmatched junction bases numbered 7, after V lost 5 bases and J lost 7 bases.

This clonotype was seen ten or more times. V and J are TRBV25-1 and TRBJ1-6; D is ambiguous. Germline CDR1 and CDR2: MGHDK and SYGVNS. V was pared by 3 bases and J by 11 bases, with 14 bases between. There are 14 residues in the CDR3. For the CDR3, the DNA is TGTGCCAGCAGTGATCCCGACCCGCCGGCACCCCTCCACTTT. This gives the protein CASSDPDPPAPLHF.

The genes are TRBV28 and TRBJ1-5, with D possibly TRBD1 on 6 matching bases. Looked up from germline, CDR1 is MDHEN and CDR2 is SYDVKM. The CDR3 totals 15 residues. V was trimmed by 5 bases and J by 7 bases, leaving 18 bases between them. CDR3 residues: CASSGSRDMWQPQHF. The CDR3, as DNA: TGTGCCAGCAGTGGGAGCAGGGACATGTGGCAGCCCCAGCATTTT.

About this clonotype: The junction and the germline gene differ at one end; a read error may be behind it. The chain employs TRBV7-2 and TRBJ2-1, with 15 bases lining up with TRBD2. Gene TRBJ2-7 matches the end of the DNA better, so the J call may be wrong. The germline CDR1 and CDR2 sequences are SGHTA and FQGNSA. The CDR3 is 17 amino acids. Here the CDR3 DNA reads TGTGCCAGCAGCATCGGACTAGCGGGAGGGGGCTCCTACGTGCAGTACTTC. Amino acids: CASSIGLAGGGSYVQYF.

The chain recombines TRBV20-1 with TRBJ2-1, with TRBD2 matching 8 bases. Germline assignment: CDR1 DFQATT and CDR2 SNEGSKA (reference sequence). V lost 0 bases, J lost 2 bases, and 3 bases stayed unmatched. The CDR3 is made up of 15 amino acids. The CDR3 DNA reads TGCAGTGCTAGAGACCCCGGGAGGGCCTACAATGAGCAGTTCTTC. It specifies CSARDPGRAYNEQFF.

CDR3 loop: CASSHGFSGRYEQYF. CDR3 bases: TGTGCCAGCAGCCACGGTTTTAGCGGGAGATATGAGCAGTACTTC. The chain has TRBV12-3 or TRBV12-4 and TRBJ2-7, with 9 nucleotides matching TRBD2. The CDR3 is 15 amino acids. V was pared by 6 bases and J by 7 bases, with 13 bases of the junction left unmatched.

J is TRBJ1-4 and V is TRBV4-3; tentatively, D is TRBD1 (5 bases). Trimming shortened V by 3 bases and J by 5 bases, and 13 bases separated the two germline ends. Germline lookup yields CDR1 LGHNA and CDR2 YSLEER. This CDR3 has 15 residues. The CDR3 here is CASSQSGFGNEKLFF. The CDR3 bases are TGCGCCAGCAGCCAGTCAGGGTTTGGGAATGAAAAACTGTTTTTT.

The chain has TRBV6-2 or TRBV6-3 and TRBJ2-7; 7 bases are shared with TRBD1. The germline V gene encodes CDR1 MNHEY and CDR2 SVGEGT. The V segment lost 0 bases and the J segment 3 bases; nucleotides outside the gene matches: 5. The CDR3 consists of 15 residues. CDR3 loop: CASSYSTGLNYEQYF. The CDR3 bases are TGTGCCAGCAGTTACTCGACAGGGCTGAACTACGAGCAGTACTTC.

V usage is TRBV11-2 and J usage is TRBJ2-3; D gene unclear. CDR1 SGHAT and CDR2 FQNNGV come from the germline V gene. Trimming shortened V by 8 bases and J by 2 bases, and 14 bases separated the two germline ends. This CDR3 has 14 residues. The CDR3 region has the DNA TGTGCCAGCCTCCGTGGGATTACCACAGATACGCAGTATTTT. Amino acids: CASLRGITTDTQYF.

In this sample, this clonotype turned up a few times. The CDR3 region is CASSQVGTAITYEQYF. The CDR3 region has the DNA TGTGCCAGCAGCCAAGTCGGGACGGCAATTACCTACGAGCAGTACTTC. The J gene is TRBJ2-7, the V gene TRBV4-2; D tentatively fits TRBD1 or TRBD2 (5 bases each). CDR3 length: 16 amino acids. V shed 1 base and J shed 2 bases, with 15 bases lying between them. Per germline, CDR1 LGHNA and CDR2 YNFKEQ.

This chain links TRBV18 with TRBJ2-4, with 10 bases that match TRBD1. The V gene end was trimmed by 5 bases and the J gene end by 0 bases; junction bases not matched to a gene: 7. Germline CDR1 KGHSH, CDR2 LQKENI. The CDR3 has 17 amino acids. The CDR3 here is CASSSDWDRGAKNIQYF. The DNA of the CDR3 is TGTGCCAGCTCAAGCGATTGGGACAGGGGAGCCAAAAACATTCAGTACTTC.

V gene TRBV10-3 combines with J gene TRBJ2-7; TRBD1 is a possible D gene (5 bases). The last part of the DNA fits TRBJ2-5 better; the J call may be wrong. The CDR3 length is 15 residues. From germline, CDR1 is ENHRY and CDR2 SYGVKD. CDR3 residues: CAISEANDRQETQYF. The CDR3 DNA reads as TGTGCCATCAGTGAGGCTAATGACAGACAAGAGACCCAGTACTTC.

A few counts support this clonotype. The chain is built from TRBV7-8 and TRBJ2-7; possible D gene TRBD2, 6 bases. This CDR3 spans 15 amino acids. V lost 1 base, J lost 5 bases, and 15 bases lay in between. The germline V gene has CDR1 SGHVS and CDR2 FQNEAQ. CDR3 loop: CASSLGRGISNEQYF. The DNA for the CDR3 is TGTGCCAGCAGCTTAGGGCGGGGAATCTCTAACGAGCAGTACTTC.

This rearrangement joins TRBV24-1 to TRBJ2-5; 9 bases are a match to TRBD1. The CDR3 totals 18 residues. CDR1 is KGHDR, CDR2 SFDVKD, per germline. Trimming removed 3 bases from V and 5 bases from J; junction bases left unmatched: 15. CDR3 sequence (DNA): TGTGCCACCAGTGATGGGGACGATTGGACAGGGGAGTCTGAGACCCAGTACTTC. The encoded protein is CATSDGDDWTGESETQYF.

The chain couples TRBV5-1 to TRBJ2-1, with D possibly being TRBD1 (5 bases). Near its end, the DNA agrees better with TRBJ2-7, so the J call may be wrong. In germline, CDR1 is SGHRS, CDR2 YFSETQ. The CDR3 is 14 residues long. DNA for the CDR3: TGCGCCAGCAGCTTGCAGGGAATTGCCTACGAGCAGTACTTC. Translation: CASSLQGIAYEQYF.

This clonotype appeared a few times. The chain carries TRBV4-3 and TRBJ2-4; D call uncertain. CDR3 length equals 17 residues. From germline, CDR1 is LGHNA and CDR2 YSLEER. V was shortened by 0 bases and J by 8 bases, with 20 bases between the two germline ends. CDR3 coding DNA: TGCGCCAGCAGCCAAGATCATGCTGGGATTGGGTCGGACATTCAGTACTTC. Its translation is CASSQDHAGIGSDIQYF.

The chain couples TRBV7-2 to TRBJ1-6; TRBD1 matches at 8 bases. The V and J ends lost 2 bases and 7 bases, in that order; junction bases with no gene match: 10. The CDR3 has 17 amino acids. Germline V gene sequence: CDR1 SGHTA, CDR2 FQGNSA. CDR3 sequence reads: CASSLSGIGQGNSPLHF. The CDR3 coding sequence is TGTGCCAGCAGCTTATCAGGGATAGGACAGGGAAATTCACCCCTCCACTTT.

A few counts support this clonotype. The chain employs TRBV7-9 and TRBJ2-1; D ambiguous. The germline V gene encodes CDR1 SEHNR and CDR2 FQNEAQ (reference sequence). With 1 base removed from V and 12 bases from J, the gap between germline ends came to 4 bases. There are 10 residues in the CDR3. The CDR3 spells CASSLDVQFF. In nucleotides, the CDR3 is TGTGCCAGCAGCTTAGACGTGCAGTTCTTC. The full variable domain, in which reference TRBV7-9 and TRBJ2-1 provide the parts outside the CDR3, is DTGVSQNPRHKITKRGQNVTFRCDPISEHNRLYWYRQTLGQGPEFLTYFQNEAQLEKSRLLSDRFSAERPKGSFSTLEIQRTEQGDSAMYLCASSLDVQFFGPGTRLTVL.

This clonotype was picked up a small number of times. V gene TRBV5-1 combines with J gene TRBJ1-4; 7 bases are a match to TRBD1. Trimming at V came to 3 bases and at J to 7 bases, leaving 9 bases not matched to a gene. The CDR3 length is 15 residues. Germline assignment: CDR1 SGHRS and CDR2 YFSETQ. CDR3 protein: CASSWTGTVGEKLFF. The CDR3 bases are TGCGCCAGCAGCTGGACCGGGACAGTGGGTGAAAAACTGTTTTTT.

V usage is TRBV12-3 or TRBV12-4 and J usage is TRBJ2-2; 10 positions agree with TRBD1. V shed 6 bases, J shed 0 bases, and the junction held 7 bases outside the gene matches. This CDR3 spans 17 amino acids. CDR3 protein: CASRSATGGANTGELFF. CDR3 nucleotides: TGTGCCAGCAGATCTGCGACAGGGGGCGCGAACACCGGGGAGCTGTTTTTT.

V and J are TRBV28 and TRBJ1-2; no firm D call. V lost 5 bases, J lost 0 bases, and 10 bases lay in between. The CDR3 is 14 residues long. CDR1 and CDR2 (germline): MDHEN, SYDVKM. CDR3 bases: TGTGCCAGCAGTGAGCCCGTACCTAACTATGGCTACACCTTC. It yields the protein CASSEPVPNYGYTF.

The chain uses TRBV20-1 and TRBJ1-1; the D gene is possibly TRBD1 (5 bases). Germline values: CDR1 DFQATT, CDR2 SNEGSKA (reference sequence). V was clipped by 3 bases and J by 1 base, with 21 bases between them. There are 17 residues in the CDR3. CDR3 sequence: CSAREAGLRRGNTEAFF. Here the CDR3 DNA reads TGCAGTGCTAGGGAGGCAGGGCTTCGAAGGGGGAACACTGAAGCTTTCTTT.

This clonotype was picked up many times. The chain recombines TRBV6-5 with TRBJ2-5; D is possibly TRBD1 (7 bases). V gave up 7 bases and J gave up 1 base, with 37 bases separating them. The CDR3 extends over 22 amino acids. Looked up from germline, CDR1 is MNHEY and CDR2 is SVGAGI. The CDR3 nucleotides are TGTGCCAGCACCAAGGCGGCGCAGGGGGGCAGCAGGAGGAGTTATCGCCAAGAGACCCAGTACTTC. Translated: CASTKAAQGGSRRSYRQETQYF.

The J gene is TRBJ2-7, the V gene TRBV20-1; unclear D gene. The CDR3 sequence is 13 residues long. The germline V gene has CDR1 DFQATT and CDR2 SNEGSKA (reference sequence). The germline V and J ends were trimmed by 1 base and 0 bases, with 7 bases remaining between them. The CDR3 DNA follows: TGCAGTGCTAGAGTCCGGAGCTCCTACGAGCAGTACTTC. It encodes CSARVRSSYEQYF.

The CDR3: CASSQDMDRSAFF. The CDR3 DNA follows: TGCGCCAGCAGCCAAGATATGGACAGGTCCGCTTTCTTT. The V call is TRBV4-3, the J call TRBJ1-1; TRBD1 matches at 7 bases. The V segment lost 0 bases and the J segment 11 bases; nucleotides outside the gene matches: 6. The germline gives CDR1 LGHNA, CDR2 YSLEER. The CDR3 consists of 13 residues.

DNA of the CDR3: TGTGCCAGCAGCGAAAGGGGGACTAGGGGATTCGGGACCCAGTACTTC. Residues: CASSERGTRGFGTQYF. The J gene is TRBJ2-5, the V gene TRBV7-2, with 8 bases aligning to TRBD2. From germline, CDR1 is SGHTA and CDR2 FQGNSA. The CDR3 consists of 16 residues. V lost 5 bases to trimming and J lost 7 bases; unmatched junction nucleotides: 15.

This clonotype was observed a few times. V and J are TRBV3-1 and TRBJ2-7; D may be TRBD1 (5 bases). This CDR3 spans 15 amino acids. V lost 2 bases and J lost 2, with 13 bases in between. Per the germline V gene, CDR1 is LGHDT and CDR2 is YNNKEL (reference sequence). The CDR3 region is CASSQQGVLTYEQYF. The CDR3 DNA follows: TGTGCCAGCAGCCAACAGGGCGTACTTACCTACGAGCAGTACTTC.

J is TRBJ2-3 and V is TRBV27; 12 bases are a match to TRBD2. CDR1 is MNHEY and CDR2 is SMNVEV in the germline V gene (reference sequence). The CDR3 loop spans 15 amino acids. V was pared by 5 bases and J by 6 bases, with 6 bases of the junction left unmatched. This CDR3 is CASSQGLAGPDTQYF. For the CDR3, the DNA is TGTGCCAGCAGTCAGGGACTAGCGGGTCCGGATACGCAGTATTTT.